Below, 18 T cell receptor beta chains from the same sample are listed, as sequenced in a study of CD8 T cells in Susac syndrome. It was with random hexamers that 0.5 to 1 ug RNA was reverse transcribed. MiXCR was run by TCRdb on the immunoSEQ multiplex PCR reads, yielding one entry per CDR3 protein. This table has about 80,000 distinct CDR3 sequences, roughly 96% appearing once. The sequenced sample consisted of CD8+ T cells from PBMCs. These receptors all come from a human donor with Susac syndrome.

The CDR3 loop is CSANTGTEVSGANVLTF. DNA of the CDR3: TGCAGTGCTAATACCGGGACAGAAGTCTCTGGGGCCAACGTCCTGACTTTC. This chain links TRBV20-1 with TRBJ2-6, with 7 bases fitting TRBD1. The CDR3 extends over 17 amino acids. With V trimmed by 4 bases and J by 0 bases, 9 bases remained unmatched. From germline, CDR1 is DFQATT and CDR2 SNEGSKA (reference sequence).

V usage is TRBV29-1 and J usage is TRBJ2-2, with 7 bases matching TRBD1. After removal of 6 bases from V and 1 base from J, the junction contained 11 bases not matched to a gene. This CDR3 contains 16 residues. Germline CDR1 SQVTM, CDR2 ANQGSEA. The CDR3 sequence: CSVLGPGQKNTGELFF. The CDR3 nucleotides are TGCAGCGTCCTTGGGCCGGGACAGAAGAACACCGGGGAGCTGTTTTTT.

The chain has TRBV20-1 and TRBJ2-7; D ambiguous. This CDR3 contains 15 residues. The V gene's germline CDR1 is DFQATT and CDR2 SNEGSKA (reference sequence). V lost 4 bases, J lost 0 bases, and 16 bases lay in between. The CDR3 region has the DNA TGCAGTGCTATGGACCAGGACGGAAGCTCCTACGAGCAGTACTTC. Amino acid sequence: CSAMDQDGSSYEQYF.

This chain joins TRBV29-1 and TRBJ2-6, with D hard to call. The germline V gene encodes CDR1 SQVTM and CDR2 ANQGSEA. Trimming removed 2 bases from V and 0 bases from J, with 8 bases in between. The CDR3 spans 15 residues. This CDR3 is CSVEWQNSGANVLTF. The CDR3 bases are TGCAGCGTTGAATGGCAGAACTCTGGGGCCAACGTCCTGACTTTC. Combining the CDR3 with reference TRBV29-1 and TRBJ2-6 gives the whole variable domain SAVISQKPSRDICQRGTSLTIQCQVDSQVTMMFWYRQQPGQSLTLIATANQGSEATYESGFVIDKFPISRPNLTFSTLTVSNMSPEDSSIYLCSVEWQNSGANVLTFGAGSRLTVL.

The chain links TRBV4-3 to TRBJ2-7; D is undetermined. This CDR3 has 14 amino acids. CDR1 and CDR2 from the germline V gene are LGHNA and YSLEER. V shed 4 bases and J shed 0 bases, with 10 bases lying between them. CDR3: CASSPNTDSYEQYF. The CDR3 nucleotides read TGCGCCAGCAGCCCAAACACTGACTCCTACGAGCAGTACTTC.

J is TRBJ1-1 and V is TRBV11-1; D is unresolved. The CDR3 consists of 12 residues. Trimming left V 6 bases short and J 7 bases short, with 12 bases between. Germline V gene lookup returns CDR1 SGHAT and CDR2 FQDESV (reference sequence). CDR3 sequence: CASSFDRGEAFF. CDR3 sequence (DNA): TGTGCCAGCAGTTTTGACCGAGGTGAAGCTTTCTTT.

This clonotype came up once. The J gene is TRBJ2-3, the V gene TRBV15; 7 positions match TRBD1. Germline V lookup: CDR1 LNHNV, CDR2 YYDKDF (reference sequence). V trimming: 9 bases; J trimming: 1 base; junction bases outside the gene matches: 4. CDR3 size: 13 residues. The DNA of the CDR3 is TGTGCCACTGCGACAGGGCGCACAGATACGCAGTATTTT. Residues: CATATGRTDTQYF.

The V and J genes are TRBV20-1 and TRBJ2-3; D is possibly TRBD1 (6 bases). The CDR3 covers 16 residues. Trimming removed 0 bases from V and 0 bases from J, with 13 bases in between. CDR1 and CDR2 (germline): DFQATT, SNEGSKA (reference sequence). CDR3 sequence: CSARDRAGVSTDTQYF. DNA for the CDR3: TGCAGTGCTAGAGATCGGGCAGGGGTCAGCACAGATACGCAGTATTTT.

V usage is TRBV4-1 and J usage is TRBJ2-7, with TRBD1 matching 8 bases. V shed 1 base, J shed 2 bases, and the junction held 7 bases outside the gene matches. Germline CDR1 and CDR2: MGHRA and YSYEKL. The CDR3 is 16 amino acids. The chain's CDR3 is CASSQGPDRVTYEQYF. CDR3 bases: TGCGCCAGCAGCCAAGGTCCGGACAGGGTTACCTACGAGCAGTACTTC.

The DNA of the CDR3 is TGCGCCAGCAGTCAATTCCCGTGGGGCAGGGGCTCCTACGAGCAGTACGTC. Amino acid sequence: CASSQFPWGRGSYEQYV. This chain connects TRBV23-1 to TRBJ2-7; a possible D gene is TRBD1 (6 bases). TRBV23-1 is an ORF for which the function is uncertain. V dropped 1 base and J dropped 0 bases, with 16 bases sitting between them. CDR3 length: 17 residues.

The gene calls are TRBV12-3 or TRBV12-4 and TRBJ1-3; no firm D call. The V end lost 3 bases, the J end lost 8 bases, and 5 bases lay between the germline ends. This CDR3 contains 11 residues. CDR3 nucleotide sequence: TGTGCCAGCAGTTTCCCGGACACCATATATTTT. It codes for CASSFPDTIYF.

This clonotype appeared once. The chain recombines TRBV2 with TRBJ2-1, with a weak D call TRBD2 (5 bases). V dropped 9 bases and J dropped 0 bases, with 12 bases sitting between them. The germline V gene encodes CDR1 SNHLY and CDR2 FYNNEI. This CDR3 contains 14 residues. CDR3 in amino acids: CASTLLGSYNEQFF. Written as DNA, the CDR3 is TGTGCCAGTACTCTACTAGGCTCCTACAATGAGCAGTTCTTC. The whole variable domain, filled in from reference TRBV2 and TRBJ2-1, reads EPEVTQTPSHQVTQMGQEVILRCVPISNHLYFYWYRQILGQKVEFLVSFYNNEISEKSEIFDDQFSVERPDGSNFTLKIRSTKLEDSAMYFCASTLLGSYNEQFFGPGTRLTVL.

The chain joins TRBV29-1 to TRBJ2-2; a weak D match, TRBD2 (6 bases). The CDR3 has 16 residues. V was clipped by 1 base and J by 2 bases, with 14 bases between them. In germline, CDR1 is SQVTM, CDR2 ANQGSEA. The CDR3 nucleotides are TGCAGCGTTGAAGGATCGCGGGGAGGAAACACCGGGGAGCTGTTTTTT. Translating it yields CSVEGSRGGNTGELFF.

The rearrangement links TRBV4-1 to TRBJ2-5; TRBD2 matches at 7 bases. With 7 bases clipped from V and 5 bases from J, the junction kept 16 bases outside the gene matches. Germline V CDR1 and CDR2: MGHRA, YSYEKL. The CDR3 contains 16 residues. CDR3 DNA: TGCGCCAGCACCCCGGATCACCGGGGGGTAGTGGAGACCCAGTACTTC. It yields the protein CASTPDHRGVVETQYF.

The V and J genes are TRBV9 and TRBJ2-3; D ambiguous. In germline, CDR1 is SGDLS, CDR2 YYNGEE. Trimming cost V 0 bases and J 3 bases, with 11 bases left between them. There are 15 residues in the CDR3. CDR3: CASSVDPGPTDTQYF. CDR3 nucleotides: TGTGCCAGCAGCGTAGACCCGGGTCCGACAGATACGCAGTATTTT.

The chain joins TRBV5-4 to TRBJ2-7; either TRBD1 or TRBD2 may supply D (6 bases each). V was shortened by 4 bases and J by 3 bases, with 17 bases between the two germline ends. From germline, CDR1 is SGHNT and CDR2 YYREEE (reference sequence). CDR3 length: 15 amino acids. Written as DNA, the CDR3 is TGTGCCAGCAGCCTTCCGGGGGCGGAGAGCTACGAGCAGTACTTC. Protein sequence: CASSLPGAESYEQYF.

V is TRBV20-1 and J is TRBJ2-3; 7 nucleotides line up with TRBD2. V gave up 3 bases and J gave up 6 bases; unmatched junction bases: 6. The CDR3 runs to 13 residues. Per the germline V gene, CDR1 is DFQATT and CDR2 is SNEGSKA (reference sequence). This CDR3 reads CSARSGEGDTQYF. DNA of the CDR3: TGCAGTGCTAGGTCCGGGGAGGGGGATACGCAGTATTTT.

The rearrangement links TRBV5-6 to TRBJ1-6, with a tentative D call TRBD1 (5 bases). Germline CDR1 and CDR2: SGHDT and YYEEEE. The CDR3 spans 14 residues. With 0 bases removed from V and 10 bases from J, the gap between germline ends came to 11 bases. The CDR3 sequence: CASSLGGTGSPLHF. CDR3 bases: TGTGCCAGCAGCTTGGGAGGGACGGGCTCACCCCTCCACTTT.